This T cell receptor (beta chain) was retrieved from a study of cytotoxic CD8 clonotypes in ibrutinib-treated CLL. Study-level points and caveats: The clonality went up when patients responded to ibrutinib and dropped back toward baseline at progression. Baseline clonality exceeded age-matched healthy donors and tracked circulating CD8+ T-cell counts.

The CDR3 sequence is 15 residues long. Between the trimmed V and J ends, which lost 5 bases and 4 bases, there was a span of 15 bases. In germline, CDR1 is LNHDA, CDR2 SQIVND (reference sequence). To note about this clone: What it binds is unknown.

Clones were read by immunoSEQ multiplex PCR, and TCRdb kept only the in-frame ones, dropping some. The sample lists approximately 67,000 clones, 70% to 90% seen once, with around 7.6% in the top ten. The input for sequencing was PBMCs, taken at disease progression, from a patient treated with ibrutinib. The TCR comes from a human donor with chronic lymphocytic leukemia. J is TRBJ1-5 and V is TRBV19; D unresolved. CDR3 sequence (DNA): TGTGCCAGTAGTCCCCAGGTAGCTATGAATCAGCCCCAGCATTTT. It translates to CASSPQVAMNQPQHF.